A single sample is the source of the 25 T cell receptor beta chains below, sequenced in a study of early T cells in non-severe SARS-CoV-2 infection. One entry per CDR3 protein, called by TCRdb with MiXCR from the 5' RACE reads. The sample yields approximately 90,000 distinct CDR3 sequences, 12% seen once. The material was whole blood, obtained at baseline. The receptors were gathered from an adult who was a healthcare worker with PCR-confirmed SARS-CoV-2 infection or an uninfected control (not recorded which).

This clonotype was counted only a few times. The rearrangement links TRBV12-3 or TRBV12-4 to TRBJ2-2; D possibly uses TRBD1 or TRBD2 (5 bases each). This CDR3 is 15 amino acids long. The V gene lost 0 bases and the J gene lost 1 base, with 6 bases spanning the gap. The CDR3 bases are TGTGCCAGCAGTTTAGCGGGGGTGAACACCGGGGAGCTGTTTTTT. This sequence encodes CASSLAGVNTGELFF.

This rearrangement joins TRBV30 to TRBJ2-7, with TRBD2 as a possible D gene (7 bases). This CDR3 region has 14 residues. Germline lookup yields CDR1 GTSNPN and CDR2 SVGIG (reference sequence). Deletions cut 0 bases from V and 6 bases from J, with 15 bases between. The CDR3 protein is CAWSVRGGDSEQYF. The CDR3, as DNA: TGTGCCTGGAGTGTGCGAGGGGGGGATAGCGAGCAGTACTTC.

The chain employs TRBV13 and TRBJ2-7; 7 nucleotides match TRBD1. J gave up 2 bases and V 5 bases, and 9 bases lay outside the gene matches. The CDR3 spans 15 residues. Germline CDR1 reads PRHDT; CDR2 reads FYEKMQ (reference sequence). The DNA of the CDR3 is TGTGCCAGCAGCCCAGGGACAGTGATAACCTACGAGCAGTACTTC. It codes for CASSPGTVITYEQYF.

This clonotype was found a few times. V is TRBV28 and J is TRBJ1-3, with 7 bases aligning to TRBD1. The junction had 8 bases not matched to a gene; V was cut back by 10 bases and J by 2 bases. Germline CDR1 and CDR2: MDHEN and SYDVKM. The CDR3 has 14 amino acids. This CDR3 reads CATASGGAGNTIYF. For the CDR3, the DNA is TGTGCCACCGCCTCAGGGGGGGCTGGAAACACCATATATTTT.

This rearrangement joins TRBV20-1 to TRBJ2-2; TRBD2 matches 12 bases. This CDR3 has 17 residues. V was pared by 6 bases and J by 5 bases, with 13 bases of the junction left unmatched. The germline gives CDR1 DFQATT, CDR2 SNEGSKA (reference sequence). The CDR3 here is CSASNRITSGRTGELFF. The CDR3 DNA reads TGCAGTGCGTCCAACCGTATCACTAGCGGGAGGACCGGGGAGCTGTTTTTT.

This clonotype showed up just a few times. This sequence joins TRBV6-1 and TRBJ2-3; the match to TRBD2 covers 7 bases. Germline CDR1 is MNHNS and CDR2 is SASEGT. Trimming cost V 2 bases and J 0 bases; bases outside gene matches: 8. The CDR3 consists of 17 residues. CDR3 in DNA: TGTGCCAGCAGTGAAATAGCACTTAGCGGGAGCACAGATACGCAGTATTTT. It codes for CASSEIALSGSTDTQYF.

V and J are TRBV10-3 and TRBJ2-3; 13 bases map to TRBD2. The CDR3 runs to 14 residues. Germline lookup yields CDR1 ENHRY and CDR2 SYGVKD. V lost 10 bases to trimming and J lost 5 bases; unmatched junction nucleotides: 6. The CDR3, as DNA: TGTGCCACCGGACTAGCGGGGGATATAGATACGCAGTATTTT. It specifies CATGLAGDIDTQYF.

This clonotype was counted a few times. This chain uses TRBV10-3 with TRBJ2-3; D possibly matches TRBD1 or TRBD2 (6 bases each). The CDR3 is made up of 16 amino acids. The V gene's germline CDR1 is ENHRY and CDR2 SYGVKD. V dropped 0 bases and J dropped 5 bases, with 15 bases sitting between them. The CDR3 nucleotides read TGTGCCATCAGTGAGTCGCCCGGGGGCGGATTAGATACGCAGTATTTT. Its translation: CAISESPGGGLDTQYF.

The chain recombines TRBV10-1 with TRBJ1-1; D remains ambiguous. Trimming removed 1 base at V and 2 bases at J, with 8 bases between. This CDR3 contains 14 residues. Germline V gene lookup returns CDR1 WNHNN and CDR2 SYGVQD (reference sequence). CDR3 DNA sequence: TGCGCCAGCAGTGAGTACCGGGATAACACTGAAGCTTTCTTT. Amino acids: CASSEYRDNTEAFF.

This clonotype came up many times. The gene calls are TRBV11-2 and TRBJ2-3; 7 nucleotides agree with TRBD1. Per germline, CDR1 SGHAT and CDR2 FQNNGV. The CDR3 loop spans 15 amino acids. The junction had 4 bases not matched to a gene; V was cut back by 0 bases and J by 4 bases. CDR3 in amino acids: CASSLDQTGADTQYF. The CDR3 DNA sequence: TGTGCCAGCAGCTTAGACCAAACAGGGGCAGATACGCAGTATTTT.

The J gene is TRBJ2-5, the V gene TRBV4-2; no firm D call. CDR1 LGHNA and CDR2 YNFKEQ come from the germline V gene. The CDR3 covers 14 residues. V was shortened by 0 bases and J by 5 bases, with 10 bases between the two germline ends. DNA of the CDR3: TGTGCCAGCAGCCAAGAAGGGTACGGGGAGACCCAGTACTTC. Translation: CASSQEGYGETQYF.

This clonotype was observed many times. CDR3 protein: CAWSWKAASYEQYF. CDR3 DNA: TGTGCCTGGAGTTGGAAAGCGGCCTCCTACGAGCAGTACTTC. The rearrangement joins TRBV30 to TRBJ2-7; D might be TRBD2 (5 bases). The germline V gene encodes CDR1 GTSNPN and CDR2 SVGIG (reference sequence). The V end lost 2 bases, the J end lost 0 bases, and 11 bases lay between the germline ends. The CDR3 runs 14 residues.

This clonotype was seen a handful of times. This chain links TRBV10-2 with TRBJ2-7; TRBD1 aligns across 10 bases. Germline values: CDR1 WSHSY, CDR2 SAAADI. The J segment lost 7 bases and the V segment lost 4 bases, leaving 10 bases of the junction unmatched. There are 15 residues in the CDR3. CDR3 in amino acids: CASSGTGTGVFEQYF. The CDR3 DNA reads TGCGCCAGCAGTGGGACCGGGACAGGGGTCTTTGAGCAGTACTTC.

The V call is TRBV5-6, the J call TRBJ2-5; no reliable D call. Germline-derived CDR1 and CDR2 are SGHDT and YYEEEE. With 4 bases removed from V and 3 bases from J, the gap between germline ends came to 10 bases. This CDR3 is built from 13 residues. The DNA of the CDR3 is TGTGCCAGCAGCCCGGAGATTGAAGAGACCCAGTACTTC. Translated: CASSPEIEETQYF.

This clonotype appeared a few times. This chain links TRBV7-9 with TRBJ2-3, with 12 positions matching TRBD2. This CDR3 spans 19 amino acids. The V gene end was trimmed by 5 bases and the J gene end by 9 bases; junction bases not matched to a gene: 21. Germline V gene data show CDR1 as SEHNR and CDR2 as FQNEAQ (reference sequence). CDR3: CASSPTSGGPFFDPRTQYF. The CDR3 DNA sequence: TGTGCCAGCAGCCCGACTAGCGGGGGCCCCTTTTTCGACCCGCGGACGCAGTATTTT.

This clonotype was counted ten times or more. The J gene is TRBJ2-3, the V gene TRBV9; D might be TRBD1 or TRBD2, each matching 5 bases. The CDR3 is 15 amino acids. The germline gives CDR1 SGDLS, CDR2 YYNGEE. Trimming took off 0 bases at V and 0 bases at J, with 8 bases between the two ends. CDR3 loop: CASSVVGDSTDTQYF. CDR3 bases: TGTGCCAGCAGCGTAGTTGGGGACAGCACAGATACGCAGTATTTT. Full variable domain (remainder filled in from reference TRBV9 and TRBJ2-3): DSGVTQTPKHLITATGQRVTLRCSPRSGDLSVYWYQQSLDQGLQFLIQYYNGEERAKGNILERFSAQQFPDLHSELNLSSLELGDSALYFCASSVVGDSTDTQYFGPGTRLTVL.

This clonotype was picked up many times. The chain joins TRBV7-9 to TRBJ1-2, with 9 bases fitting TRBD1. The V gene's germline CDR1 is SEHNR and CDR2 FQNEAQ (reference sequence). The CDR3 is 17 residues long. Trimming cost V 5 bases and J 5 bases; bases outside gene matches: 15. This chain's CDR3 is CASSLLVGQGYDYGYTF. The CDR3 region has the DNA TGTGCCAGCAGCCTCCTTGTGGGACAGGGATATGATTATGGCTACACCTTC.

DNA of the CDR3: TGCAGTGCAAAAGGACAGGGAGAGACCCAGTACTTC. Translated: CSAKGQGETQYF. The chain combines TRBV20-1 with TRBJ2-5, with 8 bases matching TRBD1. Trimming at V came to 6 bases and at J to 4 bases, leaving 4 bases not matched to a gene. The CDR3 extends over 12 amino acids. Germline CDR1 is DFQATT and CDR2 is SNEGSKA (reference sequence).

This clonotype occurred many times. V and J are TRBV29-1 and TRBJ2-5, with D hard to call. Looked up from germline, CDR1 is SQVTM and CDR2 is ANQGSEA. The CDR3 length is 12 residues. V was clipped by 7 bases and J by 3 bases, with 12 bases between them. CDR3 sequence (DNA): TGCAGCGGTGATCGCGGTAAAGAGACCCAGTACTTC. Translated, it gives CSGDRGKETQYF.

In DNA form, the CDR3 reads TGTGCCTGGAGTTTAAGGGGAGGGGGTTACTCCTACGAGCAGTACTTC. It translates to CAWSLRGGGYSYEQYF. This chain uses TRBV30 with TRBJ2-7, with D maybe TRBD2 (7 bases). CDR3 length: 16 amino acids. The germline V gene encodes CDR1 GTSNPN and CDR2 SVGIG (reference sequence). The V gene lost 2 bases and the J gene lost 0 bases, with 17 bases spanning the gap.

J is TRBJ2-5 and V is TRBV10-3; D gene uncertain. This CDR3 comprises 9 residues. Trimming stripped 9 bases from V and 14 bases from J, with 13 bases between. Germline lookup yields CDR1 ENHRY and CDR2 SYGVKD. CDR3 region: CAIRRSDYF. The CDR3 region has the DNA TGTGCCATACGACGGAGTGACTACTTC.

This clonotype was detected many times. The rearrangement links TRBV20-1 to TRBJ2-7; D possibly corresponds to TRBD2 (6 bases). V was pared by 1 base and J by 3 bases, with 13 bases between. This CDR3 has 14 amino acids. CDR1 and CDR2 (germline): DFQATT, SNEGSKA (reference sequence). The CDR3, as DNA: TGCAGTGCTAGAGCCCCAGCCGGGGGCTACGAGCAGTACTTC. Translating gives CSARAPAGGYEQYF.

This clonotype was counted between two and nine times. The chain links TRBV5-5 to TRBJ1-1, with a weak D call TRBD1 (6 bases). This CDR3 is 17 amino acids long. V gave up 4 bases and J gave up 0 bases, with 19 bases separating them. The germline CDR1 and CDR2 sequences are SGHKS and YYEKEE (reference sequence). The CDR3 DNA reads as TGTGCCAGCAGCCGAGCACAGGGCACCGTCTTGAACACTGAAGCTTTCTTT. This encodes CASSRAQGTVLNTEAFF. The full variable domain, its missing parts supplied by reference TRBV5-5 and TRBJ1-1, is DAGVTQSPTHLIKTRGQQVTLRCSPISGHKSVSWYQQVLGQGPQFIFQYYEKEERGRGNFPDRFSARQFPNYSSELNVNALLLGDSALYLCASSRAQGTVLNTEAFFGQGTRLTVV.

As for this clonotype: One base away lies a much larger clone, so this may be a sequencing read error. The chain joins TRBV5-6 to TRBJ2-3; D uncertain. The DNA end favors TRBJ1-5, so the J call may be wrong. Germline V CDR1 and CDR2: SGHDT, YYEEEE. The CDR3 runs to 13 residues. For the CDR3, the DNA is TGTGCCAGCAGCTTTTCTAGCACAGATACGCAGCATTTT. This encodes CASSFSSTDTQHF.

The chain employs TRBV12-3 or TRBV12-4 and TRBJ1-1, with D possibly being TRBD1 (5 bases). The CDR3 sequence is 15 residues long. With 1 base removed from V and 0 bases from J, the gap between germline ends came to 9 bases. The CDR3 is CASSLGIGVNTEAFF. Written as DNA, the CDR3 is TGTGCCAGCAGTTTAGGTATAGGGGTGAACACTGAAGCTTTCTTT.